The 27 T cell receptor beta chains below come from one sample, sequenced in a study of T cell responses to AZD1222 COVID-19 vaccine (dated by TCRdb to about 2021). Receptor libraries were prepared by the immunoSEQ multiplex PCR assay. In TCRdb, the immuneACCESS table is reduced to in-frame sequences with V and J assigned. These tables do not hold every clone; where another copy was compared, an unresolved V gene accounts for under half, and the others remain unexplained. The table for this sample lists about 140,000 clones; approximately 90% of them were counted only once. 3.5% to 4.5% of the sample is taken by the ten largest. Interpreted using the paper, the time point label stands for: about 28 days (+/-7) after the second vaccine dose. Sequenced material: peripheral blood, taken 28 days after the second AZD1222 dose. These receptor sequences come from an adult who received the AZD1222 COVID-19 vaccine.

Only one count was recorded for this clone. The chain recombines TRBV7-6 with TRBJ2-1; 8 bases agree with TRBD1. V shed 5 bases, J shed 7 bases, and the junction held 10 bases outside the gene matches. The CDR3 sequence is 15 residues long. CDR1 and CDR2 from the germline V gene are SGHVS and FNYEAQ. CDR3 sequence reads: CASSLLQTGVNEQFF. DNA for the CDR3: TGTGCCAGCAGCCTTCTCCAGACAGGGGTTAATGAGCAGTTCTTC.

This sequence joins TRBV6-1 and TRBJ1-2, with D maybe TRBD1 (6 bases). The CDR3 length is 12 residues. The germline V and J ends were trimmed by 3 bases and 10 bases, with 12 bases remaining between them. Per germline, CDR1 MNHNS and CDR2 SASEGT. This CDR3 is CASSDGGDLYTF. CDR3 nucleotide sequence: TGTGCCAGCAGTGATGGGGGCGATCTCTACACCTTC.

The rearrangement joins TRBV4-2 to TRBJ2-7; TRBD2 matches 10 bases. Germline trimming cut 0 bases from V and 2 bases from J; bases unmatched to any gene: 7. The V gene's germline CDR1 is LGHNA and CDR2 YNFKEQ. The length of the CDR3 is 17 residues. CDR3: CASSQDTGLAGAYEQYF. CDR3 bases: TGTGCCAGCAGCCAAGATACAGGGCTAGCGGGAGCCTACGAGCAGTACTTC.

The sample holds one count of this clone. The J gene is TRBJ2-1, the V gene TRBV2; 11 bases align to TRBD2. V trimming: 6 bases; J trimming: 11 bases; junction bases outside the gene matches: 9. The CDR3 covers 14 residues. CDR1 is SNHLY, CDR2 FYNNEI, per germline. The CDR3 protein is CASRSGTSGPKQFF. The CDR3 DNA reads TGTGCCAGCAGATCCGGGACTAGCGGACCGAAGCAGTTCTTC. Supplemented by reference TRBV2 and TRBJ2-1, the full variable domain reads EPEVTQTPSHQVTQMGQEVILRCVPISNHLYFYWYRQILGQKVEFLVSFYNNEISEKSEIFDDQFSVERPDGSNFTLKIRSTKLEDSAMYFCASRSGTSGPKQFFGPGTRLTVL.

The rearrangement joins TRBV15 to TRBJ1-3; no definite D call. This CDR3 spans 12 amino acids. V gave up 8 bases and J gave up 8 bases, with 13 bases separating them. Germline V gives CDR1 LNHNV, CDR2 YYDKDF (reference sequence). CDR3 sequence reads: CATRNSPDTIYF. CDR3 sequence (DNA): TGTGCCACCCGCAACTCGCCGGACACCATATATTTT.

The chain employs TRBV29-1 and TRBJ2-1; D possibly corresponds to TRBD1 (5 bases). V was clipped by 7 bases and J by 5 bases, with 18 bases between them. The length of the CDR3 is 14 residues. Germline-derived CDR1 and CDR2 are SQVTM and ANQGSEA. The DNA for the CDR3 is TGCAGCGGGGGCGAACACGGAGAAAACAATGAGCAGTTCTTC. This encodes CSGGEHGENNEQFF.

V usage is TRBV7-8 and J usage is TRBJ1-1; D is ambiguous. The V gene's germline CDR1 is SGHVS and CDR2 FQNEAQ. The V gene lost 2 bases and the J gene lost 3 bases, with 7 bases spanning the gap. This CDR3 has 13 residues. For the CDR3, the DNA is TGTGCCAGCAGCTTATACGCAGACACTGAAGCTTTCTTT. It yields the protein CASSLYADTEAFF.

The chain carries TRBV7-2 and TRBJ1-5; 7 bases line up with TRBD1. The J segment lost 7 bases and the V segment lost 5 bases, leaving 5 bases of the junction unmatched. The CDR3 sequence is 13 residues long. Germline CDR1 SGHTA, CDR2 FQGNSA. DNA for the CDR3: TGTGCCAGCAGCATAGACAGGGCCCAGCCCCAGCATTTT. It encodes CASSIDRAQPQHF.

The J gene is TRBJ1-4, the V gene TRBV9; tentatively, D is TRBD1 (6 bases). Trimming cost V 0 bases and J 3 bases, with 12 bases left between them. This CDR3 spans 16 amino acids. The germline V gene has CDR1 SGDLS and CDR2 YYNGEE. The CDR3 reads CASSVDRTAPNEKLFF. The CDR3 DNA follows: TGTGCCAGCAGCGTAGATAGGACAGCTCCTAATGAAAAACTGTTTTTT.

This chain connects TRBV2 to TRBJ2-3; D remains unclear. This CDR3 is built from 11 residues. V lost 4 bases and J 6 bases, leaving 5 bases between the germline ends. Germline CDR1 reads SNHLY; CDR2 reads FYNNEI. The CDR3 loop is CASSAGDTQYF. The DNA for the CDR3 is TGTGCCAGCAGTGCCGGGGATACGCAGTATTTT.

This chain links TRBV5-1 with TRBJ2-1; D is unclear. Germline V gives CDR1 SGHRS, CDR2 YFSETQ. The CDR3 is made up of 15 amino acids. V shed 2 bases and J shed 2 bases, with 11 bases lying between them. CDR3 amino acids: CASSLDPGAYNEQFF. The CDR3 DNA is TGCGCCAGCAGCTTAGACCCTGGGGCCTACAATGAGCAGTTCTTC.

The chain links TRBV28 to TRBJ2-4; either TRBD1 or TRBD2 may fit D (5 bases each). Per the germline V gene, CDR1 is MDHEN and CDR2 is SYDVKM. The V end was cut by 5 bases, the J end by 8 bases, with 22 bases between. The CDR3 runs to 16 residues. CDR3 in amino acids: CASSTRVMGTVYIQYF. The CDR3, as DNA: TGTGCCAGCAGTACCCGGGTGATGGGGACCGTATACATTCAGTACTTC.

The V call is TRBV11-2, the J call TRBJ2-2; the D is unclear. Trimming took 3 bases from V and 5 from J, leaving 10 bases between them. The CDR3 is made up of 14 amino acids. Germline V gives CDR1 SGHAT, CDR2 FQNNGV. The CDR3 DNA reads TGTGCCAGCAGCTTTTATGCAGAGACCGGGGAGCTGTTTTTT. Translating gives CASSFYAETGELFF.

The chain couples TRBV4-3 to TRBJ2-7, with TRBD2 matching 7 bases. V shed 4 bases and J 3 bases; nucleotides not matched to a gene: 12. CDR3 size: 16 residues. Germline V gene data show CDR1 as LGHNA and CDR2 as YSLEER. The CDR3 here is CASSPAGGRAVYEQYF. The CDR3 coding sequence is TGCGCCAGCAGCCCCGCCGGAGGGAGGGCCGTCTACGAGCAGTACTTC.

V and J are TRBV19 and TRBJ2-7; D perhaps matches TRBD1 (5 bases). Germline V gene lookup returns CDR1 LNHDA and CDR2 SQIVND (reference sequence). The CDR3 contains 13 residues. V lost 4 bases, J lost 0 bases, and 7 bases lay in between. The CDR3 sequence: CASSRGNSYEQYF. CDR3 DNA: TGTGCCAGTAGTAGGGGCAACTCCTACGAGCAGTACTTC. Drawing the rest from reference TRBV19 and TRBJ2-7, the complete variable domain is DGGITQSPKYLFRKEGQNVTLSCEQNLNHDAMYWYRQDPGQGLRLIYYSQIVNDFQKGDIAEGYSVSREKKESFPLTVTSAQKNPTAFYLCASSRGNSYEQYFGPGTRLTVT.

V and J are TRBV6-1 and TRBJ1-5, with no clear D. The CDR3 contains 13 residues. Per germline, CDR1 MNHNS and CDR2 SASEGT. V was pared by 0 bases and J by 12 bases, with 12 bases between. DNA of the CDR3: TGTGCCAGCAGTGAAGCTCGGATCCCTAGCCAGCATTTT. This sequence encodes CASSEARIPSQHF.

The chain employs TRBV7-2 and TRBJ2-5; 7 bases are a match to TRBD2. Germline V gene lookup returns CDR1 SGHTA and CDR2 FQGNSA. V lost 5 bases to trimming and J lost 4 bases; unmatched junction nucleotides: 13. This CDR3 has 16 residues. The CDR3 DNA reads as TGTGCCAGCAGCCCCTGGACTAGTTCCCCTTCAGAGACCCAGTACTTC. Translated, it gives CASSPWTSSPSETQYF.

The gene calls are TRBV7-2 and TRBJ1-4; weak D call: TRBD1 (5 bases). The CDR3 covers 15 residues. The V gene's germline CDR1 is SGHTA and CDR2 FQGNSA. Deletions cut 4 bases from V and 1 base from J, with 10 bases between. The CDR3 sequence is CASSSDRLTNEKLFF. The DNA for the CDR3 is TGTGCCAGCAGCTCCGACAGATTAACTAATGAAAAACTGTTTTTT.

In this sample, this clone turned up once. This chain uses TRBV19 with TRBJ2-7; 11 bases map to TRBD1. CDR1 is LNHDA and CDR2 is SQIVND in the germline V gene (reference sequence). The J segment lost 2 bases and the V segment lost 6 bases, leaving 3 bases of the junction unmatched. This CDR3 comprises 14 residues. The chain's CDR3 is CASSPGQGAYEQYF. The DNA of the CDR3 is TGTGCCAGTAGCCCGGGACAGGGGGCCTACGAGCAGTACTTC.

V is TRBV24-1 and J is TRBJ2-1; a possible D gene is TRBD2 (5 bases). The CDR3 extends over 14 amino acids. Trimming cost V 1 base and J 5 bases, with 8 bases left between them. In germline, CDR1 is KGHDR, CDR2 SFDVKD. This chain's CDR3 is CATSDFNGNNEQFF. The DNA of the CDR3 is TGTGCCACCAGTGATTTTAACGGGAACAATGAGCAGTTCTTC.

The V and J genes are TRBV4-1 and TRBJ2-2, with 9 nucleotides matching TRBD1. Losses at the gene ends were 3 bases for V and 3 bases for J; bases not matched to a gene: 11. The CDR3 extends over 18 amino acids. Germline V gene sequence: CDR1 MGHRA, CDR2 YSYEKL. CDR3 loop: CASSQAGTGYSDTGELFF. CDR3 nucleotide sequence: TGCGCCAGCAGCCAGGCCGGGACAGGGTACTCGGACACCGGGGAGCTGTTTTTT.

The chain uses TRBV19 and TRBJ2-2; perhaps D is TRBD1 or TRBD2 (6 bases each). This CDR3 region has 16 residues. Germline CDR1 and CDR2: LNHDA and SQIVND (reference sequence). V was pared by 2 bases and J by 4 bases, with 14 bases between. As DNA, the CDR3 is TGTGCCAGTAGTATATTTGGGGGGCCCTCCACCGGGGAGCTGTTTTTT. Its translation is CASSIFGGPSTGELFF.

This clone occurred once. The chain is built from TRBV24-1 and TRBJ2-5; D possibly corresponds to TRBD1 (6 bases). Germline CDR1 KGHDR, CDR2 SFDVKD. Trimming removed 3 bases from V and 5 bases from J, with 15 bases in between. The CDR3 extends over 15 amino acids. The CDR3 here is CATSDPQGAWETQYF. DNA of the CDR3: TGTGCCACCAGTGATCCACAGGGAGCCTGGGAGACCCAGTACTTC.

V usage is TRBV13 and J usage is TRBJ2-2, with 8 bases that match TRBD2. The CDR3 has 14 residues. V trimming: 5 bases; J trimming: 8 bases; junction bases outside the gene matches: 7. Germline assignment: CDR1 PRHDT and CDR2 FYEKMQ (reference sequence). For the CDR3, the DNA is TGTGCCAGCAGCGGTAGCGGGATTGGAGGGGAGCTGTTTTTT. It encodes CASSGSGIGGELFF. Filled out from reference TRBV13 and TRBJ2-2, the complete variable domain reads AAGVIQSPRHLIKEKRETATLKCYPIPRHDTVYWYQQGPGQDPQFLISFYEKMQSDKGSIPDRFSAQQFSDYHSELNMSSLELGDSALYFCASSGSGIGGELFFGEGSRLTVL.

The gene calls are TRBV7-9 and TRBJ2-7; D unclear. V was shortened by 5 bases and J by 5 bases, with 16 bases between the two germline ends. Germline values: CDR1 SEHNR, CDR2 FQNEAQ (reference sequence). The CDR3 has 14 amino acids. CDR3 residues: CASSDRTLWDEQYF. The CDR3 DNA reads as TGTGCCAGCAGCGATCGTACCCTCTGGGACGAGCAGTACTTC.

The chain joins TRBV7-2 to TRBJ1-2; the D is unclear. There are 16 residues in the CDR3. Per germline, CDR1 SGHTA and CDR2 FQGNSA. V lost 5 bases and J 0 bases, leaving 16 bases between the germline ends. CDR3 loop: CASSTSSSLANYGYTF. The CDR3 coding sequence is TGTGCCAGCAGCACCTCGAGCAGTTTAGCTAACTATGGCTACACCTTC.

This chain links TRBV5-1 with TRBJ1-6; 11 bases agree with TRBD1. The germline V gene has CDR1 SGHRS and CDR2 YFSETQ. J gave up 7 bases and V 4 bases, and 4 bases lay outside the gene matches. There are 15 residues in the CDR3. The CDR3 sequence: CASSMGTGGNSPLHF. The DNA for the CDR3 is TGCGCCAGCAGCATGGGGACAGGGGGGAATTCACCCCTCCACTTT. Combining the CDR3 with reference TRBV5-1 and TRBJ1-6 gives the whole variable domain KAGVTQTPRYLIKTRGQQVTLSCSPISGHRSVSWYQQTPGQGLQFLFEYFSETQRNKGNFPGRFSGRQFSNSRSEMNVSTLELGDSALYLCASSMGTGGNSPLHFGNGTRLTVT.